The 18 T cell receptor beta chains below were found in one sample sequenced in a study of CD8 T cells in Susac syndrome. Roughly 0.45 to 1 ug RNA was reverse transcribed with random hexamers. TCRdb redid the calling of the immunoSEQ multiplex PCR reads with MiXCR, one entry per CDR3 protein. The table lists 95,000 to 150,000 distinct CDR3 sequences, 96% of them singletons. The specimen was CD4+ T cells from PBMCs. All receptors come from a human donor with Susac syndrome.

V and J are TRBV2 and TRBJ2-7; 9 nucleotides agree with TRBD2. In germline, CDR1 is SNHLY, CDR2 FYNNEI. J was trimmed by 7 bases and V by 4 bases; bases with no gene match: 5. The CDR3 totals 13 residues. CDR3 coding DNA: TGTGCCAGCAGTGGGCGGGAGGGGTCGGAGCAGTACTTC. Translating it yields CASSGREGSEQYF.

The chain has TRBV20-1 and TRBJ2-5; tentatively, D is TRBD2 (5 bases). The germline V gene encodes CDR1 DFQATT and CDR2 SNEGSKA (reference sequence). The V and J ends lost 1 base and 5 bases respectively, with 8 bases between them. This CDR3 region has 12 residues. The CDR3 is CSARVGGETQYF. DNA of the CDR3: TGCAGTGCTAGAGTTGGCGGGGAGACCCAGTACTTC.

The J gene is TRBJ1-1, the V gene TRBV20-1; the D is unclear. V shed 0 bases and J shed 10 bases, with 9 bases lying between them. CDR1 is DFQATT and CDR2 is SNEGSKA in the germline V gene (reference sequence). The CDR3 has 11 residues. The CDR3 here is CSARDRALAFF. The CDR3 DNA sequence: TGCAGTGCTAGAGATCGGGCCCTAGCTTTCTTT.

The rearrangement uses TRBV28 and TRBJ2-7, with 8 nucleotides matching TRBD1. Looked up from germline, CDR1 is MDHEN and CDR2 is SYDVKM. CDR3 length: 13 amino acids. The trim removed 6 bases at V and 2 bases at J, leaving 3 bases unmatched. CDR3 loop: CASRLQGAYEQYF. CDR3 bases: TGTGCCAGCAGATTACAGGGGGCCTACGAGCAGTACTTC.

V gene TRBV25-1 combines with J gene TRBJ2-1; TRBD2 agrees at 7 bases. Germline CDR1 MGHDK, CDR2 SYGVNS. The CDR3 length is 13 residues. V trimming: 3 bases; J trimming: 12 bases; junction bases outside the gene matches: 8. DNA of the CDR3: TGTGCCAGCAGTGAGGATATTGGCGGGAGGCAGTTCTTC. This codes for CASSEDIGGRQFF.

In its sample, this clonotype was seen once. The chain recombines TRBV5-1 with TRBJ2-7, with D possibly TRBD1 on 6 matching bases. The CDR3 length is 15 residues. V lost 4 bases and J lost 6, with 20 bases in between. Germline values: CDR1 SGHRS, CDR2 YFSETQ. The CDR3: CASSVPGTPSGEQYF. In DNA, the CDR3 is TGCGCCAGCAGCGTCCCCGGGACACCCTCCGGCGAGCAGTACTTC.

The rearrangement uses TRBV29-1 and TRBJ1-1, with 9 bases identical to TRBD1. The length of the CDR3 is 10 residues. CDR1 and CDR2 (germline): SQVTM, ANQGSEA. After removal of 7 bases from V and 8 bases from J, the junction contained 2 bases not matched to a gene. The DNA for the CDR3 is TGCAGCGCCGGGACAGGGGAAGCTTTCTTT. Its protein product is CSAGTGEAFF.

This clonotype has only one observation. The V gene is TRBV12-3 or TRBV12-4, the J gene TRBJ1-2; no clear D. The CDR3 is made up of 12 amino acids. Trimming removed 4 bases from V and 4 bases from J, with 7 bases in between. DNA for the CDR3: TGTGCCAGCAGTTCCTTGGGCTATGGCTACACCTTC. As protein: CASSSLGYGYTF.

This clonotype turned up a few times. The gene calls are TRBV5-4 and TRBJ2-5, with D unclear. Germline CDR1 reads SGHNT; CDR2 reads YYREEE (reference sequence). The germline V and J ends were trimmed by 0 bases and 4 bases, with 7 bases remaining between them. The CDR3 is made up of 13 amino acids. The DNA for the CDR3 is TGTGCCAGCAGCTTGGGAGTGGGAGAGACCCAGTACTTC. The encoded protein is CASSLGVGETQYF.

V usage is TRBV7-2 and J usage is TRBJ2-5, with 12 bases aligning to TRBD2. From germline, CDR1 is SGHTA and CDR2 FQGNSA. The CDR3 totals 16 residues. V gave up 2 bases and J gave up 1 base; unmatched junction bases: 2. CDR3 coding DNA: TGTGCCAGCAGCTTACTAGCGGGAGGGCCCCAAGAGACCCAGTACTTC. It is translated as CASSLLAGGPQETQYF.

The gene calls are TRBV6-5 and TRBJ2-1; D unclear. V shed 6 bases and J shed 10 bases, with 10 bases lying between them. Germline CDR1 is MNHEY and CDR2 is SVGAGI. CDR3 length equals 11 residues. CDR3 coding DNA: TGTGCCAGCAGGGCTTATGGGGAGCAGTTCTTC. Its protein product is CASRAYGEQFF.

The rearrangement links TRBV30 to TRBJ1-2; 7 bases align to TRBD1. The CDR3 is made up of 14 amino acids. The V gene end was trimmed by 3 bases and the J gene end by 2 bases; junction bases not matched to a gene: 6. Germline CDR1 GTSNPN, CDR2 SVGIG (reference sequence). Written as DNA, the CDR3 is TGTGCCTGGAGCAAGGGGGCAAGAAACTATGGCTACACCTTC. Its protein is CAWSKGARNYGYTF.

CDR3 bases: TGTGCCACCAGTGATGGACAGGGGGAGGGGGACACTGAAGCTTTCTTT. This translates into CATSDGQGEGDTEAFF. The rearrangement joins TRBV24-1 to TRBJ1-1, with TRBD1 identical over 10 bases. Per the germline V gene, CDR1 is KGHDR and CDR2 is SFDVKD. The J segment lost 3 bases and the V segment lost 3 bases, leaving 6 bases of the junction unmatched. CDR3 length equals 16 residues.

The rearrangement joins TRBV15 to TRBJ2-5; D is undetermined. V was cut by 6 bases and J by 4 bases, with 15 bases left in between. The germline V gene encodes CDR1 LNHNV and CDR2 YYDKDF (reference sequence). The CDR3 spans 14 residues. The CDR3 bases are TGTGCCACCAGTGAGTTCTCGACCCGAGAGACCCAGTACTTC. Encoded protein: CATSEFSTRETQYF. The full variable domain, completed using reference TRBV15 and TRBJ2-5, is DAMVIQNPRYQVTQFGKPVTLSCSQTLNHNVMYWYQQKSSQAPKLLFHYYDKDFNNEADTPDNFQSRRPNTSFCFLDIRSPGLGDTAMYLCATSEFSTRETQYFGPGTRLLVL.

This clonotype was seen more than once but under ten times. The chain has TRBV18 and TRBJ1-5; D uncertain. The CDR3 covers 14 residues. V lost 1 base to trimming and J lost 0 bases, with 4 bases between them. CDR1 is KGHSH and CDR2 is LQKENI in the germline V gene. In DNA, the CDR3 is TGTGCCAGCTCACCACGAGATAGCAATCAGCCCCAGCATTTT. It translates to CASSPRDSNQPQHF.

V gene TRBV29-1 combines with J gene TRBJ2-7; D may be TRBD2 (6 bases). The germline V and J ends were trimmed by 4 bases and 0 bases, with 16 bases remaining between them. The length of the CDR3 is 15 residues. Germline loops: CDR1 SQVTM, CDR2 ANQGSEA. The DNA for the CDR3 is TGCAGCGTTGCTGGGGGGAAGGGGTCCTCCTACGAGCAGTACTTC. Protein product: CSVAGGKGSSYEQYF.

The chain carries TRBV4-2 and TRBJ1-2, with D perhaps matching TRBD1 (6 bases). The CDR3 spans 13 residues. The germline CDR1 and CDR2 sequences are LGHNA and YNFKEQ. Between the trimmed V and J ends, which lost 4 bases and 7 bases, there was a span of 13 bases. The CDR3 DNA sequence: TGTGCCAGCAGCCCCCTGGGGGGGCTTGGCTACACCTTC. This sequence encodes CASSPLGGLGYTF.

CDR3 coding DNA: TGCAGTGCTAGAGATACGACCCCGGGCAGCTCCTACGAGCAGTACTTC. It specifies CSARDTTPGSSYEQYF. V is TRBV20-1 and J is TRBJ2-7; D unclear. CDR3 length: 16 residues. Trimming took off 0 bases at V and 0 bases at J, with 15 bases between the two ends. The germline gives CDR1 DFQATT, CDR2 SNEGSKA (reference sequence).